The rows below give T cell receptor beta chains drawn from one sample of a study of T cell responses to AZD1222 COVID-19 vaccine. Only in-frame clones appear in the TCRdb table, and some are missing; sequencing was by immunoSEQ multiplex PCR. Of about 83,000 clones listed, roughly 83% are singletons. Sequenced here: peripheral blood, sampled on day 0 of AZD1222 vaccination. These receptors were obtained from an adult in good health. Each CDR3 is given with its conserved first and last residue. A D gene is named only where the DNA matches it firmly. Rows may omit the clone size; those that give it use once, few, many or a size class.

>TRBV30|TRBD2|14|.|TRBJ2-5
CAWSVGLAEETQYF
TGTGCCTGGAGTGTAGGGCTAGCGGAAGAGACCCAGTACTTC
>TRBV7-8|.|15|once|TRBJ2-2
CASSLVGEITGELFF
TGTGCCAGCAGCTTAGTCGGAGAGATCACCGGGGAGCTGTTTTTT
>TRBV21-1|.|16|.|TRBJ1-1
CASSKLGVGKNTEAFF
TGTGCCAGCAGCAAACTCGGAGTAGGAAAGAACACTGAAGCTTTCTTT
>TRBV9|.|17|few|TRBJ1-6
CASSVGSSSSYNSPLHF
TGTGCCAGCAGCGTAGGAAGTTCGAGCTCCTATAATTCACCCCTCCACTTT
>TRBV27|TRBD1|14|.|TRBJ1-4
CASRPDRDNEKLFF
TGTGCCAGCAGACCCGACAGGGATAATGAAAAACTGTTTTTT
>TRBV10-3|TRBD2|15|once|TRBJ2-2
CASCGAGGNTGELFF
TGTGCCAGTTGCGGAGCGGGGGGAAACACCGGGGAGCTGTTTTTT
>TRBV7-2|TRBD2|16|once|TRBJ2-1
CASSLEPPSGYNEQFF
TGTGCCAGCAGCTTAGAACCCCCTAGCGGCTACAATGAGCAGTTCTTC
>TRBV14|TRBD1|16|.|TRBJ2-2
CASSQVRDRGSGELFF
TGTGCCAGCAGCCAAGTCCGAGACAGGGGTTCCGGGGAGCTGTTTTTT
>TRBV19|TRBD1|15|.|TRBJ2-5
CASSGIGGREETQYF
TGTGCCAGTAGTGGAATAGGGGGCAGGGAAGAGACCCAGTACTTC
>TRBV6-5|TRBD1|13|.|TRBJ1-5
CASSYGRGQPQHF
TGTGCCAGCAGTTACGGCAGGGGGCAGCCCCAGCATTTT
>TRBV5-8|TRBD2|16|.|TRBJ2-1
CASSLGLAGGPNEQFF
TGTGCCAGCAGCTTGGGACTAGCGGGGGGGCCAAATGAGCAGTTCTTC
>TRBV3-1/TRBV3-2|.|14|.|TRBJ2-2
CASSQDSLTGELFF
TGTGCCAGCAGCCAAGATTCGTTAACCGGGGAGCTGTTTTTT
>TRBV19|TRBD1|14|.|TRBJ2-3
CASSLSGPSRGRYF
TGTGCCAGTAGTTTGTCCGGGCCCTCCAGGGGGCGGTATTTT
>TRBV29-1|.|16|.|TRBJ2-3
CSVEDRPGTGTDTQYF
TGCAGCGTTGAAGATCGGCCTGGGACCGGCACAGATACGCAGTATTTT
>TRBV27|.|14|.|TRBJ1-3
CASRTSTLGNTIYF
TGTGCCAGCAGGACCTCGACACTTGGAAACACCATATATTTT
>TRBV19|TRBD2|15|.|TRBJ2-5
CASSHGTSGGETQYF
TGTGCCAGTAGTCATGGGACTAGCGGGGGCGAGACCCAGTACTTC